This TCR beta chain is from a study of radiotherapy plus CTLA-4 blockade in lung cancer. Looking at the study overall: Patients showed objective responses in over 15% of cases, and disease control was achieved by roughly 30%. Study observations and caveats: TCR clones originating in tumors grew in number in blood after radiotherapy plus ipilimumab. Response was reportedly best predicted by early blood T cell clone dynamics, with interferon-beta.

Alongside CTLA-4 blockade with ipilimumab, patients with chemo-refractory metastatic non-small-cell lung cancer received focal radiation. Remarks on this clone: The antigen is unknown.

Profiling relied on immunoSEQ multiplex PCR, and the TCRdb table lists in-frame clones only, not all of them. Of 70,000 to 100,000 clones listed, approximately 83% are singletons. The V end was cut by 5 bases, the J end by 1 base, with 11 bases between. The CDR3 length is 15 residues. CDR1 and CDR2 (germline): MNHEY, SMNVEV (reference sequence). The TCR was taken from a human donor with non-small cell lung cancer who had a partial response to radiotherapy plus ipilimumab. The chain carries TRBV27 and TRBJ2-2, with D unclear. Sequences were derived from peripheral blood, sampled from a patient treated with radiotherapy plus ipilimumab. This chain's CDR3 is CASSLGDLNTGELFF. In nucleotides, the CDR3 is TGTGCCAGCAGTCTAGGCGACTTGAACACCGGGGAGCTGTTTTTT.